These 20 T cell receptor beta chains originate from one sample sequenced in a study of cytomegalovirus exposure and HLA in healthy donors. PCR was performed using 60 Vbeta and 13 Jbeta primers. Repertoires were generated with immunoSEQ multiplex PCR, while TCRdb's copy carries only in-frame clones and drops some. In the table there are some 170,000 clones, around 79% of which are singletons. Sequenced material: PBMCs. These receptors were collected from a man aged 35-49 years in good health and CMV-seropositive.

This clone has a handful of counts. This chain joins TRBV5-1 and TRBJ2-3; the D gene is possibly TRBD2 (6 bases). The CDR3 length is 16 residues. Germline CDR1 is SGHRS and CDR2 is YFSETQ. Trimming took 4 bases from V and 0 from J, leaving 15 bases between them. CDR3 nucleotides: TGCGCCAGCAGCCCACTACCGGGACTCAGCACAGATACGCAGTATTTT. Its protein is CASSPLPGLSTDTQYF.

The chain recombines TRBV10-3 with TRBJ1-2, with 8 bases lining up with TRBD1. CDR3 length: 13 residues. V shed 2 bases and J 8 bases; nucleotides not matched to a gene: 4. CDR1 ENHRY and CDR2 SYGVKD come from the germline V gene. In DNA, the CDR3 is TGTGCCATCAGTGAGCCAGGGGGCAACGGCTACACCTTC. This codes for CAISEPGGNGYTF.

J is TRBJ1-2 and V is TRBV5-1; D not certain. V was cut by 0 bases and J by 2 bases, with 8 bases left in between. CDR3 length: 14 residues. Germline CDR1 and CDR2: SGHRS and YFSETQ. The CDR3 region is CASSLGTENYGYTF. In nucleotides, the CDR3 is TGCGCCAGCAGCTTGGGTACGGAGAACTATGGCTACACCTTC.

This chain uses TRBV11-2 with TRBJ2-1; 9 bases are shared with TRBD2. CDR3 size: 16 residues. Looked up from germline, CDR1 is SGHAT and CDR2 is FQNNGV. J was trimmed by 2 bases and V by 3 bases; bases with no gene match: 5. In DNA form, the CDR3 reads TGTGCCAGCAGCTTCAAATCTAGCGGGACCTACAATGAGCAGTTCTTC. This codes for CASSFKSSGTYNEQFF.

The CDR3 nucleotides are TGTGCCAGCAGTCCAACCCGACAGGGGAACACTGAAGCTTTCTTT. Translating gives CASSPTRQGNTEAFF. The V gene is TRBV2, the J gene TRBJ1-1; 7 nucleotides agree with TRBD1. Germline trimming cut 5 bases from V and 1 base from J; bases unmatched to any gene: 7. The CDR3 loop spans 15 amino acids. Germline CDR1 reads SNHLY; CDR2 reads FYNNEI.

CDR3 region: CASIYTSGNNEQFF. In DNA form, the CDR3 reads TGTGCCAGCATTTATACTAGCGGGAACAATGAGCAGTTCTTC. The chain employs TRBV6-5 and TRBJ2-1, with 10 bases that match TRBD2. Germline values: CDR1 MNHEY, CDR2 SVGAGI. The CDR3 contains 14 residues. Unmatched junction bases numbered 5, after V lost 7 bases and J lost 5 bases.

This clone is a singleton in its sample. The chain is built from TRBV7-3 and TRBJ2-7, with TRBD2 matching 7 bases. The CDR3 spans 13 residues. Trimming took 5 bases from V and 7 from J; bases not matched to a gene: 8. Germline V lookup: CDR1 SGHTA, CDR2 FQGTGA. This CDR3 is CASSPGGPGEQYF. The CDR3, as DNA: TGTGCCAGCAGCCCGGGAGGCCCGGGGGAGCAGTACTTC.

The V and J genes are TRBV15 and TRBJ2-1, with 7 bases fitting TRBD1. The length of the CDR3 is 15 residues. The trim removed 5 bases at V and 4 bases at J, leaving 8 bases unmatched. Germline loops: CDR1 LNHNV, CDR2 YYDKDF (reference sequence). DNA of the CDR3: TGTGCCACCAGCGTGATACGGGACAGTTACAATGAGCAGTTCTTC. Its protein product is CATSVIRDSYNEQFF.

Concerning this clone: Other nucleotide sequences from this sample produce the same CDR3. The chain uses TRBV5-1 and TRBJ1-1; D gene uncertain. Trimming left V 4 bases short and J 5 bases short, with 15 bases between. From germline, CDR1 is SGHRS and CDR2 YFSETQ. This CDR3 is 14 amino acids long. The CDR3 DNA sequence: TGCGCCAGCAGCGAAGACGGGAGGTGGACTGAAGCTTTCTTT. It codes for CASSEDGRWTEAFF.

In this sample, this clone turned up a few times. The chain employs TRBV19 and TRBJ2-1, with 7 nucleotides matching TRBD2. CDR1 is LNHDA and CDR2 is SQIVND in the germline V gene (reference sequence). V dropped 0 bases and J dropped 6; count of bases not matched to a gene: 11. This CDR3 has 17 amino acids. CDR3: CASSIDPSGRWGNEQFF. Here the CDR3 DNA reads TGTGCCAGTAGTATAGACCCTAGCGGACGTTGGGGCAATGAGCAGTTCTTC.

This clone has just a few counts. The chain is built from TRBV6-1 and TRBJ2-7, with 10 bases aligning to TRBD1. Germline values: CDR1 MNHNS, CDR2 SASEGT. The CDR3 covers 15 residues. V lost 1 base to trimming and J lost 0 bases; unmatched junction nucleotides: 0. CDR3 protein: CASSEGTGGSYEQYF. The CDR3 DNA follows: TGTGCCAGCAGTGAAGGGACAGGGGGCTCCTACGAGCAGTACTTC.

The chain uses TRBV5-1 and TRBJ2-1; the match to TRBD2 covers 13 bases. The CDR3 extends over 15 amino acids. Germline assignment: CDR1 SGHRS and CDR2 YFSETQ. Germline trimming cut 4 bases from V and 7 bases from J; bases unmatched to any gene: 5. In nucleotides, the CDR3 is TGCGCCAGCAGCAGACTAGCGGGAGGCGGTAATGAGCAGTTCTTC. As protein: CASSRLAGGGNEQFF. Together with reference TRBV5-1 and TRBJ2-1, the CDR3 gives the full variable domain: KAGVTQTPRYLIKTRGQQVTLSCSPISGHRSVSWYQQTPGQGLQFLFEYFSETQRNKGNFPGRFSGRQFSNSRSEMNVSTLELGDSALYLCASSRLAGGGNEQFFGPGTRLTVL.

This chain links TRBV18 with TRBJ2-5; D may be TRBD2 (7 bases). CDR1 is KGHSH, CDR2 LQKENI, per germline. This CDR3 comprises 15 residues. Trimming stripped 6 bases from V and 4 bases from J, with 18 bases between. The CDR3 bases are TGTGCCAGCTCGACCGCGGGGGCGCCCTTAGAGACCCAGTACTTC. Amino acids: CASSTAGAPLETQYF.

As for this clone: The germline gene is not matched at one end of the junction; a read error may be the cause. The chain uses TRBV2 and TRBJ2-6, with 7 bases matching TRBD1. CDR3 length: 15 amino acids. Germline CDR1 reads SNHLY; CDR2 reads FYNNEI. The CDR3 nucleotides read TGTGCCAGCAGAGAGGGGGCATCTGGGGCCAACGGCCTGACTTTC. It translates to CASREGASGANGLTF. The full variable domain, rest sourced from reference TRBV2 and TRBJ2-6, is EPEVTQTPSHQVTQMGQEVILRCVPISNHLYFYWYRQILGQKVEFLVSFYNNEISEKSEIFDDQFSVERPDGSNFTLKIRSTKLEDSAMYFCASREGASGANGLTFGAGSRLTVL.

As DNA, the CDR3 is TGTGCCAGTAGTATAGGGTACCCGGAGGGCGAGCAGTACTTC. Protein: CASSIGYPEGEQYF. The rearrangement joins TRBV19 to TRBJ2-5, with a weak D call TRBD2 (6 bases). The DNA end favors TRBJ2-7, so the J call may be wrong. Germline assignment: CDR1 LNHDA and CDR2 SQIVND (reference sequence). CDR3 length: 14 amino acids.

The chain joins TRBV9 to TRBJ2-1, with 9 bases that match TRBD1. The length of the CDR3 is 16 residues. Germline CDR1 reads SGDLS; CDR2 reads YYNGEE. With V trimmed by 3 bases and J by 6 bases, 10 bases remained unmatched. CDR3 region: CASSAWGQGLRNEQFF. The CDR3 nucleotides read TGTGCCAGCAGCGCGTGGGGACAGGGTCTCCGCAATGAGCAGTTCTTC.

Worth noting for this clone: This specimen includes other DNA sequences encoding the same CDR3. The chain joins TRBV29-1 to TRBJ2-7; 12 bases match TRBD2. CDR3 length: 13 residues. J lost 3 bases, V lost 5 bases, and 2 bases had no gene match. CDR1 is SQVTM, CDR2 ANQGSEA, per germline. Here the CDR3 DNA reads TGCAGCGTTTCGACTAGCGGGAGCTACGAGCAGTACTTC. It yields the protein CSVSTSGSYEQYF.

The chain links TRBV5-6 to TRBJ1-2; 9 bases line up with TRBD1. CDR1 SGHDT and CDR2 YYEEEE come from the germline V gene. V was clipped by 4 bases and J by 2 bases; unmatched bases: 3. The CDR3 loop spans 14 amino acids. The CDR3 loop is CASSLGQGNYGYTF. Here the CDR3 DNA reads TGTGCCAGCAGCCTGGGACAGGGAAACTATGGCTACACCTTC. Together with reference TRBV5-6 and TRBJ1-2, the CDR3 gives the full variable domain: DAGVTQSPTHLIKTRGQQVTLRCSPKSGHDTVSWYQQALGQGPQFIFQYYEEEERQRGNFPDRFSGHQFPNYSSELNVNALLLGDSALYLCASSLGQGNYGYTFGSGTRLTVV.

The V gene is TRBV6-1, the J gene TRBJ1-4, with 8 bases lining up with TRBD1. Germline V gene lookup returns CDR1 MNHNS and CDR2 SASEGT. CDR3 length: 18 residues. After removal of 2 bases from V and 2 bases from J, the junction contained 10 bases not matched to a gene. The CDR3 is CASSESLGRGLTNEKLFF. The CDR3 nucleotides are TGTGCCAGCAGTGAAAGCTTGGGCAGGGGGCTGACTAATGAAAAACTGTTTTTT.

This CDR3 is CASSLLEGETQYF. Here the CDR3 DNA reads TGTGCCAGCAGCTTGCTGGAGGGGGAGACCCAGTACTTC. The rearrangement joins TRBV5-4 to TRBJ2-5, with D perhaps matching TRBD2 (6 bases). From germline, CDR1 is SGHNT and CDR2 YYREEE (reference sequence). Trimming removed 1 base from V and 5 bases from J, with 9 bases in between. The CDR3 has 13 residues.